This T cell receptor beta chain came from a study of cytomegalovirus exposure and HLA in healthy donors. Overall study context: In a later analysis, it was reported that the 90 to 150 validation repertoires had been produced on the same platform as the 700 or so repertoires belonging to the first cohort. Whole-study results and caveats: The investigators catalogued 160 or so TCR beta chains as cytomegalovirus-associated. The dataset shows that most TCR sequences were rare, while some public TCRs occurred in many donors.

The CDR3 runs 13 residues. The ends were cut back, 6 bases at V and 5 bases at J, with 13 bases in the middle. Germline values: CDR1 SGHTA, CDR2 FQGNSA. With regard to this clone: Antigen specificity is unknown.

Generated by immunoSEQ multiplex PCR, the TCRdb table keeps only in-frame clones and is missing some. The sample lists about 140,000 clones, around nine tenths occurring once. Donors were drawn from the approximately 120-subject validation cohort, separate from the roughly 670-subject first cohort. Sequenced: PBMCs. The rearrangement uses TRBV7-2 and TRBJ2-5; TRBD1 is a possible D gene (6 bases). The clonotype was recovered from a woman under 30 in good health and CMV-seropositive. CDR3 sequence (DNA): TGTGCCAGCAGTTCCACAGGGCGGGAGACCCAGTACTTC. Its protein product is CASSSTGRETQYF.